This section outlines one TCR beta chain sequence together with its context. CDR3-region Arm-PCR and iRepertoire HTBI primers produced the TCR beta libraries. TCRdb re-called the multiplex PCR reads with MiXCR, one entry per CDR3 protein. The sample has about 660,000 distinct CDR3 sequences, about 30% seen once; the top ten hold about 40%. Time point given: persistent/refractory GD, antithyroid drugs over 5 years with positive TRAb. The TCR library was made from RNA that had been extracted from PBMCs in TRIzol. CDR1 and CDR2 (germline): MDHEN, SYDVKM. J lost 2 bases, V lost 6 bases, and 10 bases had no gene match. The CDR3 has 17 amino acids. This entry is derived from a study of regulatory T cells in long-lasting Graves disease.

The rearrangement links TRBV28 to TRBJ2-7; 13 bases agree with TRBD2. The clonotype originates from a female donor with Graves disease. This material consisted of peripheral blood mononuclear cells (PBMCs), taken when the disease was refractory, from a patient treated with antithyroid drugs. The CDR3 sequence: CASRAIRLAGGPYEQYF. DNA of the CDR3: TGTGCCAGCAGAGCAATTAGACTAGCGGGAGGACCCTACGAGCAGTACTTC.